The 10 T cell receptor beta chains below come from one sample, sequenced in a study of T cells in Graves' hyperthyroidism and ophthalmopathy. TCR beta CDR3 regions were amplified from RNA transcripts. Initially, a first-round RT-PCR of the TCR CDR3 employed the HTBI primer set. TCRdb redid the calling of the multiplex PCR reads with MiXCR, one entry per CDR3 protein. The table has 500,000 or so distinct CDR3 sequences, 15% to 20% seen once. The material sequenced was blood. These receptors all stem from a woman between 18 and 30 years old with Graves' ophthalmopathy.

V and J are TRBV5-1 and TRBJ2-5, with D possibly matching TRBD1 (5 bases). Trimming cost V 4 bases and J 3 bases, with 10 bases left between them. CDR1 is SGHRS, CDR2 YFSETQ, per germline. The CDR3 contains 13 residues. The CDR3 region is CASSVVQEETQYF. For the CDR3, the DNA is TGCGCCAGCAGCGTGGTACAGGAAGAGACCCAGTACTTC.

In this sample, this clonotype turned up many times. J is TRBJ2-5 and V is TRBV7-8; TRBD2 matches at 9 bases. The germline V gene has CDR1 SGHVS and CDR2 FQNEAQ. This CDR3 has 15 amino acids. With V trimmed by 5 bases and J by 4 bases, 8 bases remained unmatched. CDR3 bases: TGTGCCAGCAGCCCCGTAGCGGGAGTCGGAGAGACCCAGTACTTC. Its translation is CASSPVAGVGETQYF. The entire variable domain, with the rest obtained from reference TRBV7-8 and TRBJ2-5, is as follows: GAGVSQSPRYKVAKRGQDVALRCDPISGHVSLFWYQQALGQGPEFLTYFQNEAQLDKSGLPSDRFFAERPEGSVSTLKIQRTQQEDSAVYLCASSPVAGVGETQYFGPGTRLLVL.

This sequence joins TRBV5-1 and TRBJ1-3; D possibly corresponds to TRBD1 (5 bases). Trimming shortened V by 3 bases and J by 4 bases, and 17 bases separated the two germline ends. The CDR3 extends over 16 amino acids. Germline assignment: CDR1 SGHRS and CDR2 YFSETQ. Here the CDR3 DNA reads TGCGCCAGCAGCTCCCAAATAGGGGCGGCAGGAAACACCATATATTTT. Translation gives CASSSQIGAAGNTIYF.

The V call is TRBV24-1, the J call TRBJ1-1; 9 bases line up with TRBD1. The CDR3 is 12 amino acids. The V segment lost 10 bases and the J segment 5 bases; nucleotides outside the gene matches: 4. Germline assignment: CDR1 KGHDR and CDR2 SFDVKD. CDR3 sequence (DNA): TGTGCCACAGGGACAGGGAAGACTGAAGCTTTCTTT. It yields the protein CATGTGKTEAFF.

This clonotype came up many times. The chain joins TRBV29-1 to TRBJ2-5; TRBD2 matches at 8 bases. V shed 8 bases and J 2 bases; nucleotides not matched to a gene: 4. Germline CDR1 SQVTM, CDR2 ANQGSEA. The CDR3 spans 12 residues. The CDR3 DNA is TGCAGCCATACTAGCGGACAAGAGACCCAGTACTTC. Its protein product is CSHTSGQETQYF.

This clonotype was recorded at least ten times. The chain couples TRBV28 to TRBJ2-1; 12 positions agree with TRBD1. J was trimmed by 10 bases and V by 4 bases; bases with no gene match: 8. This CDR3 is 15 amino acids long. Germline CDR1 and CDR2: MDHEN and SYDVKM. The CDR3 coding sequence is TGTGCCAGCAGTTCTTCCGGGACAGGGGGCTGGGAGCAGTTCTTC. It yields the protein CASSSSGTGGWEQFF.

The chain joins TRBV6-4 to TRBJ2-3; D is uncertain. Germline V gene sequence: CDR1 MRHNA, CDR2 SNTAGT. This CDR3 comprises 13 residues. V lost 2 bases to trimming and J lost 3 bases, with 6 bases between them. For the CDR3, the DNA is TGTGCCAGCAGTGACCCCGTTACAGATACGCAGTATTTT. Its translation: CASSDPVTDTQYF.

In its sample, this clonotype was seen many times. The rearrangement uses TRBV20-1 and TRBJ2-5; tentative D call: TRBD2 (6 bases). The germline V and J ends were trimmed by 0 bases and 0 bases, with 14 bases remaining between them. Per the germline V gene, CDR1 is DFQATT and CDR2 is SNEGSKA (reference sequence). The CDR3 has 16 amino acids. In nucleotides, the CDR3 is TGCAGTGCTAGAGATCAAGGCGGGACCAACCAAGAGACCCAGTACTTC. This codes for CSARDQGGTNQETQYF.

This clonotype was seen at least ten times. The chain's CDR3 is CASSGTSGAGVYNEQFF. CDR3 DNA sequence: TGTGCCAGCAGTGGGACTAGCGGTGCGGGGGTTTACAATGAGCAGTTCTTC. The chain employs TRBV3-1 and TRBJ2-1, with TRBD2 matching 11 bases. Per the germline V gene, CDR1 is LGHDT and CDR2 is YNNKEL (reference sequence). CDR3 size: 17 residues. Trimming took 6 bases from V and 4 from J; bases not matched to a gene: 11.

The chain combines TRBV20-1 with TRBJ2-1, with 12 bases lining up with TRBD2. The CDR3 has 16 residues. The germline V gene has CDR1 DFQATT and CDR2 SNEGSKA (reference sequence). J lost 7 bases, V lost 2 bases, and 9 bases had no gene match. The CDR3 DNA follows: TGCAGTGCTAGATACCGACTAGCGGGAGCCGGAAATGAGCAGTTCTTC. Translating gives CSARYRLAGAGNEQFF.